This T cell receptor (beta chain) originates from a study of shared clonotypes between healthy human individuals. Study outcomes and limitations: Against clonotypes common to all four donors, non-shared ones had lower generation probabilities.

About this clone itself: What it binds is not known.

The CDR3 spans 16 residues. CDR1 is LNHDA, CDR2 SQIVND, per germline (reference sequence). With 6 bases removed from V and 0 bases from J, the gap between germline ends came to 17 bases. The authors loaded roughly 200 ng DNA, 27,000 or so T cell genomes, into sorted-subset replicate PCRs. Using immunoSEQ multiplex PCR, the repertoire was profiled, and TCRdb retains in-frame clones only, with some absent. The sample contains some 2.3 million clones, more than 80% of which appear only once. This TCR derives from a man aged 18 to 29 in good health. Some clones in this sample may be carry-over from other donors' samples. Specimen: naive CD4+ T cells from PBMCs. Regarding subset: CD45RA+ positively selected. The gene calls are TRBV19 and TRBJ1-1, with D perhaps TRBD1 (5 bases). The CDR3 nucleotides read TGTGCCAGTAGCCCGCCCTGGGGACGGTTGAACACTGAAGCTTTCTTT. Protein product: CASSPPWGRLNTEAFF.